The 20 T cell receptor beta chains presented below share a single source sample, sequenced in a study of identical twins. TCRdb passed the 5' RACE reads through MiXCR, listing each CDR3 protein once. The table has fewer than 550,000 distinct CDR3 sequences, about 16% seen once; the top ten hold around 0.48%. This sample also belongs to another study, concerning yellow fever vaccine responses in identical twins.

The sequencing input was CD4+ T cells sorted from blood. These receptors were collected from a woman younger than 30 in good health.

This clonotype was observed a few times. The rearrangement joins TRBV20-1 to TRBJ1-1; weak D call: TRBD1 (5 bases). Germline CDR1 is DFQATT and CDR2 is SNEGSKA (reference sequence). V shed 5 bases and J shed 3 bases, with 13 bases lying between them. The CDR3 runs to 13 residues. The CDR3 loop is CSASPGGDTEAFF. In nucleotides, the CDR3 is TGCAGTGCTTCCCCGGGGGGAGACACTGAAGCTTTCTTT.

This clonotype has only a few counts. The rearrangement joins TRBV5-1 to TRBJ2-5, with D unresolved. Trimming shortened V by 0 bases and J by 2 bases, and 8 bases separated the two germline ends. This CDR3 comprises 14 residues. Germline V gene data show CDR1 as SGHRS and CDR2 as YFSETQ. The CDR3 loop is CASSLVKVQETQYF. The CDR3 DNA follows: TGCGCCAGCAGCTTGGTCAAGGTACAAGAGACCCAGTACTTC.

CDR3 DNA sequence: TGTGCCAGTAGTTGGCAGGGCAGTTCACCCCTCCACTTT. This sequence encodes CASSWQGSSPLHF. This chain links TRBV19 with TRBJ1-6, with D possibly matching TRBD1 (5 bases). V gave up 5 bases and J gave up 9 bases, with 11 bases separating them. The CDR3 has 13 residues. Germline V gene sequence: CDR1 LNHDA, CDR2 SQIVND (reference sequence). Filled out from reference TRBV19 and TRBJ1-6, the complete variable domain reads DGGITQSPKYLFRKEGQNVTLSCEQNLNHDAMYWYRQDPGQGLRLIYYSQIVNDFQKGDIAEGYSVSREKKESFPLTVTSAQKNPTAFYLCASSWQGSSPLHFGNGTRLTVT.

This clonotype has only a few counts. The chain employs TRBV3-1 and TRBJ2-7; no clear D gene. The V and J ends lost 4 bases and 5 bases respectively, with 15 bases between them. CDR3 length: 14 residues. Germline CDR1 is LGHDT and CDR2 is YNNKEL (reference sequence). The DNA for the CDR3 is TGTGCCAGCAGCCCAAACGGCCTTTACGACGAGCAGTACGTC. As protein: CASSPNGLYDEQYV.

V usage is TRBV5-1 and J usage is TRBJ2-1; 12 nucleotides align to TRBD1. After removal of 6 bases from V and 6 bases from J, the junction contained 10 bases not matched to a gene. CDR1 SGHRS and CDR2 YFSETQ come from the germline V gene. CDR3 length: 16 amino acids. CDR3 DNA sequence: TGCGCCAGCACTGACCGGGACAGGGGGCTTAGCAATGAGCAGTTCTTC. Residues: CASTDRDRGLSNEQFF.

This clonotype showed up many times. The J gene is TRBJ1-5, the V gene TRBV15; D is unresolved. The V end lost 0 bases, the J end lost 2 bases, and 23 bases lay between the germline ends. CDR3 length equals 20 residues. Germline CDR1 reads LNHNV; CDR2 reads YYDKDF (reference sequence). The CDR3 DNA sequence: TGTGCCACCAGCAGAGATCTGGCCCTATCGCCCTATTCGGGCAATCAGCCCCAGCATTTT. This translates into CATSRDLALSPYSGNQPQHF.

The chain employs TRBV5-1 and TRBJ2-7; D might be TRBD1 (5 bases). Trimming took 4 bases from V and 7 from J, leaving 15 bases between them. CDR1 and CDR2 (germline): SGHRS, YFSETQ. The CDR3 spans 13 residues. The CDR3 loop is CASSPGSLGEQYF. The CDR3 DNA sequence: TGCGCCAGCAGCCCAGGGTCCTTGGGAGAGCAGTACTTC.

This clonotype was counted a few times. The V call is TRBV6-1, the J call TRBJ2-4; D is possibly TRBD1 or TRBD2 (5 bases each). Trimming left V 6 bases short and J 2 bases short, with 14 bases between. The V gene's germline CDR1 is MNHNS and CDR2 SASEGT. The CDR3 runs 15 residues. CDR3 loop: CASRVAGTTKNIQYF. The CDR3 DNA reads TGTGCCAGCAGGGTAGCAGGGACGACCAAAAACATTCAGTACTTC.

The rearrangement uses TRBV5-1 and TRBJ2-5, with D perhaps matching TRBD2 (6 bases). Germline V lookup: CDR1 SGHRS, CDR2 YFSETQ. The V end was cut by 0 bases, the J end by 2 bases, with 11 bases between. CDR3 length equals 15 residues. CDR3 DNA sequence: TGCGCCAGCAGCTTGGTGGGGGACTTTCAAGAGACCCAGTACTTC. Its translation is CASSLVGDFQETQYF.

This clonotype was recorded a few times. The gene calls are TRBV7-6 and TRBJ2-2, with D maybe TRBD2 (6 bases). This CDR3 region has 12 residues. Between the trimmed V and J ends, which lost 8 bases and 7 bases, there was a span of 11 bases. CDR1 is SGHVS, CDR2 FNYEAQ, per germline. In nucleotides, the CDR3 is TGTGCCAGCGGGGACTCCAGCGGGGAGCTGTTTTTT. This encodes CASGDSSGELFF. The whole variable domain, remainder taken from reference TRBV7-6 and TRBJ2-2, is GAGVSQSPRYKVTKRGQDVALRCDPISGHVSLYWYRQALGQGPEFLTYFNYEAQQDKSGLPNDRFSAERPEGSISTLTIQRTEQRDSAMYRCASGDSSGELFFGEGSRLTVL.

CDR3 DNA sequence: TGTGCCAGCAGCTTAGCGCGGGCTAGCGGAAACAATGAGCAGTTCTTC. Its translation is CASSLARASGNNEQFF. The chain uses TRBV7-6 and TRBJ2-1, with 7 bases matching TRBD2. Germline trimming cut 0 bases from V and 5 bases from J; bases unmatched to any gene: 7. Germline values: CDR1 SGHVS, CDR2 FNYEAQ. This CDR3 has 16 residues.

The chain carries TRBV3-1 and TRBJ1-1; tentative D call: TRBD1 (6 bases). The CDR3 extends over 17 amino acids. Trimming shortened V by 1 base and J by 5 bases, and 20 bases separated the two germline ends. Per the germline V gene, CDR1 is LGHDT and CDR2 is YNNKEL (reference sequence). The DNA for the CDR3 is TGTGCCAGCAGCCAAGTTGTGAGTTACAGGGTAGGGACTGAAGCTTTCTTT. It yields the protein CASSQVVSYRVGTEAFF.

CDR3 sequence: CAIGASGEETQYF. CDR3 DNA: TGTGCCATCGGGGCTAGCGGGGAGGAGACCCAGTACTTC. The chain employs TRBV10-3 and TRBJ2-5; TRBD2 aligns across 9 bases. This CDR3 contains 13 residues. Germline loops: CDR1 ENHRY, CDR2 SYGVKD. V gave up 8 bases and J gave up 5 bases; unmatched junction bases: 6.

The rearrangement uses TRBV2 and TRBJ2-5; the match to TRBD1 covers 9 bases. Germline CDR1 SNHLY, CDR2 FYNNEI. V was clipped by 4 bases and J by 4 bases; unmatched bases: 7. The CDR3 extends over 15 amino acids. The CDR3: CASSGGQGAPETQYF. Here the CDR3 DNA reads TGTGCCAGCAGTGGGGGACAGGGAGCCCCAGAGACCCAGTACTTC.

Many counts were recorded for this clonotype. The chain combines TRBV10-3 with TRBJ2-5; D is unclear. Trimming shortened V by 0 bases and J by 1 base, and 3 bases separated the two germline ends. Germline V CDR1 and CDR2: ENHRY, SYGVKD. The CDR3 extends over 13 amino acids. The DNA for the CDR3 is TGTGCCATCAGTGAGTCGACCCAAGAGACCCAGTACTTC. As protein: CAISESTQETQYF.

The chain is built from TRBV25-1 and TRBJ2-2; the D gene is possibly TRBD1 (6 bases). The CDR3 length is 14 residues. Trimming removed 8 bases from V and 6 bases from J, with 16 bases in between. In germline, CDR1 is MGHDK, CDR2 SYGVNS. CDR3 DNA: TGTGCCAGCGGAGCAGGGGCTACGCCCGGGGAGCTGTTTTTT. The encoded protein is CASGAGATPGELFF.

This clonotype showed up just a few times. V gene TRBV7-9 combines with J gene TRBJ1-4; D is unresolved. The CDR3 sequence is 13 residues long. V was cut by 1 base and J by 8 bases, with 8 bases left in between. Per germline, CDR1 SEHNR and CDR2 FQNEAQ (reference sequence). The CDR3: CASSLDEREKLFF. The DNA of the CDR3 is TGTGCCAGCAGCTTAGATGAACGGGAAAAACTGTTTTTT.

This clonotype turned up a few times. The chain joins TRBV7-3 to TRBJ2-7; perhaps TRBD1 as D (6 bases). V lost 5 bases and J 2 bases, leaving 10 bases between the germline ends. Germline CDR1 and CDR2: SGHTA and FQGTGA. This CDR3 has 13 amino acids. The CDR3 here is CASSQGQPYEQYF. The CDR3 nucleotides read TGTGCCAGCAGCCAAGGACAGCCCTACGAGCAGTACTTC.

This clonotype was seen only a few times. This rearrangement joins TRBV6-2 or TRBV6-3 to TRBJ2-2; no clear D gene. The V end lost 1 base, the J end lost 3 bases, and 15 bases lay between the germline ends. Germline CDR1 and CDR2: MNHEY and SVGEGT. The CDR3 covers 17 residues. CDR3 protein: CASSYFFARQDTGELFF. The DNA for the CDR3 is TGTGCCAGCAGTTACTTTTTCGCGAGGCAGGACACCGGGGAGCTGTTTTTT.

This clonotype occurred many times. The rearrangement joins TRBV14 to TRBJ2-3; D unclear. This CDR3 is 13 amino acids long. The V and J ends lost 1 base and 2 bases respectively, with 4 bases between them. Germline CDR1 reads SGHDN; CDR2 reads FVKESK. CDR3 region: CASSQGITDTQYF. As DNA, the CDR3 is TGTGCCAGCAGCCAAGGGATCACAGATACGCAGTATTTT.